Following are 28 T cell receptor beta chains from one sample sequenced in a study of beta chain features in type 1 diabetes. Reverse transcription of all isolated RNA meant that expressed TCRB transcripts were sequenced. Here immunoSEQ multiplex PCR was the method, and the copy in TCRdb shows in-frame clones only, minus some. Among 330,000 or so clones listed, 15% to 20% were seen once. The specimen was naive CD4+ T cells from blood. The receptors come from a woman younger than 30 in good health.

This clone has a handful of counts. The chain employs TRBV6-1 and TRBJ2-7; TRBD1 matches 8 bases. This CDR3 contains 15 residues. Germline V CDR1 and CDR2: MNHNS, SASEGT. With V trimmed by 2 bases and J by 3 bases, 6 bases remained unmatched. In DNA, the CDR3 is TGTGCCAGCAGTGAACCCGACAGGGGCGACTACGAGCAGTACTTC. Protein sequence: CASSEPDRGDYEQYF.

The gene calls are TRBV30 and TRBJ2-1; maybe TRBD1 (5 bases). CDR1 and CDR2 (germline): GTSNPN, SVGIG (reference sequence). Trimming removed 1 base at V and 0 bases at J, with 10 bases between. The CDR3 extends over 15 amino acids. The chain's CDR3 is CAWSGGRVSYNEQFF. For the CDR3, the DNA is TGTGCCTGGAGTGGAGGCAGGGTCTCCTACAATGAGCAGTTCTTC.

This clone has a single count. J is TRBJ1-2 and V is TRBV6-5; unclear D gene. The germline CDR1 and CDR2 sequences are MNHEY and SVGAGI. The V gene lost 2 bases and the J gene lost 0 bases, with 7 bases spanning the gap. The CDR3 has 14 residues. The CDR3 nucleotides read TGTGCCAGCAGTTACGGCACCTCTAACTATGGCTACACCTTC. As protein: CASSYGTSNYGYTF.

This chain links TRBV4-1 with TRBJ2-3; 12 bases align to TRBD2. This CDR3 has 20 residues. The trim removed 0 bases at V and 3 bases at J, leaving 13 bases unmatched. Germline CDR1 MGHRA, CDR2 YSYEKL. CDR3 coding DNA: TGCGCCAGCAGCCAAGAACGCGGTCTAGCGGGAGGGCCAAGTACAGATACGCAGTATTTT. Its translation is CASSQERGLAGGPSTDTQYF.

The chain uses TRBV28 and TRBJ2-1; 9 nucleotides match TRBD1. V lost 2 bases, J lost 8 bases, and 4 bases stayed unmatched. The germline V gene has CDR1 MDHEN and CDR2 SYDVKM. The CDR3 sequence is 14 residues long. The CDR3: CASSLTGGIHEQFF. CDR3 bases: TGTGCCAGCAGTTTAACAGGGGGCATCCATGAGCAGTTCTTC. The full variable domain, with the rest looked up from reference TRBV28 and TRBJ2-1, is DVKVTQSSRYLVKRTGEKVFLECVQDMDHENMFWYRQDPGLGLRLIYFSYDVKMKEKGDIPEGYSVSREKKERFSLILESASTNQTSMYLCASSLTGGIHEQFFGPGTRLTVL.

The CDR3 coding sequence is TGTGCCAGCAGCTCGAGACTCGCGTCTGGCGAGCAGTACTTC. Amino acid sequence: CASSSRLASGEQYF. The chain combines TRBV7-2 with TRBJ2-7; no clear D. From germline, CDR1 is SGHTA and CDR2 FQGNSA. The CDR3 runs 14 residues. Trimming pared 4 bases from V and 6 bases from J, leaving 16 bases between. Variable domain in full (rest from reference TRBV7-2 and TRBJ2-7): GAGVSQSPSNKVTEKGKDVELRCDPISGHTALYWYRQSLGQGLEFLIYFQGNSAPDKSGLPSDRFSAERTGGSVSTLTIQRTQQEDSAVYLCASSSRLASGEQYFGPGTRLTVT.

The rearrangement links TRBV30 to TRBJ1-5, with a weak D call TRBD1 (6 bases). V shed 8 bases and J shed 7 bases, with 21 bases lying between them. CDR3 size: 14 residues. Per the germline V gene, CDR1 is GTSNPN and CDR2 is SVGIG (reference sequence). The CDR3 here is CAPRGKGDRQPQHF. As DNA, the CDR3 is TGTGCCCCCAGGGGCAAGGGGGATCGACAGCCCCAGCATTTT.

The chain uses TRBV27 and TRBJ2-2, with D maybe TRBD1 (5 bases). Germline CDR1 reads MNHEY; CDR2 reads SMNVEV (reference sequence). The CDR3 length is 14 residues. V shed 2 bases and J shed 3 bases, with 7 bases lying between them. CDR3 nucleotides: TGTGCCAGCAGTTTAAAGGGGTACACCGGGGAGCTGTTTTTT. Translated, it gives CASSLKGYTGELFF.

The table lists this clone with a few counts. This chain links TRBV7-8 with TRBJ1-1; 10 positions match TRBD1. There are 16 residues in the CDR3. With V trimmed by 2 bases and J by 4 bases, 7 bases remained unmatched. Germline loops: CDR1 SGHVS, CDR2 FQNEAQ. This CDR3 is CASSLPRDRGITEAFF. The CDR3, as DNA: TGTGCCAGCAGCTTACCACGGGACAGGGGAATCACTGAAGCTTTCTTT.

The chain is built from TRBV18 and TRBJ2-1; a weak D match, TRBD2 (6 bases). V lost 5 bases, J lost 7 bases, and 18 bases lay in between. The CDR3 is 15 amino acids. The germline V gene encodes CDR1 KGHSH and CDR2 LQKENI. The CDR3 region is CASSVGGTPGNEQFF. The DNA for the CDR3 is TGTGCCAGCTCAGTAGGCGGGACCCCTGGAAATGAGCAGTTCTTC.

The chain recombines TRBV4-2 with TRBJ2-1; 9 bases agree with TRBD1. J lost 7 bases, V lost 4 bases, and 11 bases had no gene match. The CDR3 consists of 16 residues. Germline V lookup: CDR1 LGHNA, CDR2 YNFKEQ. The CDR3 region is CASSLYPQGADNEQFF. CDR3 DNA: TGTGCCAGCAGCCTTTATCCACAGGGGGCGGATAATGAGCAGTTCTTC.

This clone appeared a few times. The genes are TRBV27 and TRBJ2-7; possibly TRBD1 for D (5 bases). Germline CDR1 reads MNHEY; CDR2 reads SMNVEV (reference sequence). The CDR3 is made up of 15 amino acids. Trimming took off 6 bases at V and 0 bases at J, with 15 bases between the two ends. CDR3 region: CASSSLETDSYEQYF. The CDR3 DNA is TGTGCCAGCAGCAGCCTGGAGACAGACTCCTACGAGCAGTACTTC.

This clone occurred a few times. The chain combines TRBV7-2 with TRBJ1-3; unclear D gene. In germline, CDR1 is SGHTA, CDR2 FQGNSA. V dropped 5 bases and J dropped 2 bases, with 10 bases sitting between them. This CDR3 comprises 14 residues. The CDR3 here is CASSVGGPGNTIYF. CDR3 DNA sequence: TGTGCCAGCAGCGTCGGAGGGCCTGGAAACACCATATATTTT.

The rearrangement joins TRBV29-1 to TRBJ1-5; weak D call: TRBD1 (5 bases). Between the trimmed V and J ends, which lost 3 bases and 6 bases, there was a span of 12 bases. CDR1 and CDR2 from the germline V gene are SQVTM and ANQGSEA. The CDR3 contains 13 residues. CDR3 sequence (DNA): TGCAGCGTTGACCCAGGGAGGGGTCAGCCCCAGCATTTT. This encodes CSVDPGRGQPQHF.

The table lists this clone with a few counts. The V call is TRBV5-1, the J call TRBJ2-7; maybe TRBD2 (6 bases). V shed 4 bases and J shed 4 bases, with 15 bases lying between them. The CDR3 extends over 14 amino acids. Germline values: CDR1 SGHRS, CDR2 YFSETQ. CDR3 sequence (DNA): TGCGCCAGCAGCACTACGCCGGGGGTATACGAGCAGTACTTC. It codes for CASSTTPGVYEQYF.

In its sample, this clone was seen a few times. V and J are TRBV7-9 and TRBJ2-3; tentatively, D is TRBD1 (6 bases). This CDR3 is built from 15 residues. From germline, CDR1 is SEHNR and CDR2 FQNEAQ (reference sequence). Trimming pared 2 bases from V and 6 bases from J, leaving 15 bases between. In DNA, the CDR3 is TGTGCCAGCAGCTTAAACAGGGCCTCTACGGATACGCAGTATTTT. Protein: CASSLNRASTDTQYF.

The chain uses TRBV7-9 and TRBJ1-4; the match to TRBD1 covers 7 bases. Germline values: CDR1 SEHNR, CDR2 FQNEAQ (reference sequence). The junction had 11 bases not matched to a gene; V was cut back by 8 bases and J by 5 bases. The CDR3 consists of 15 residues. The CDR3 here is CASSFSGTVNEKLFF. CDR3 bases: TGTGCCAGCTCCTTTAGCGGGACAGTCAATGAAAAACTGTTTTTT.

This chain connects TRBV18 to TRBJ2-3; D is ambiguous. Germline V gene lookup returns CDR1 KGHSH and CDR2 LQKENI. Trimming cost V 3 bases and J 3 bases, with 19 bases left between them. This CDR3 is 17 amino acids long. CDR3 nucleotide sequence: TGTGCCAGCTCACCGCCGAGGATCGAGTATCGTACAGATACGCAGTATTTT. Amino acid sequence: CASSPPRIEYRTDTQYF.

This clone was detected a few times. The V and J genes are TRBV7-2 and TRBJ2-1; 15 bases are a match to TRBD2. The ends lost 5 bases at V and 10 bases at J; junction bases unmatched: 9. Germline CDR1 SGHTA, CDR2 FQGNSA. This CDR3 is built from 16 residues. CDR3 DNA: TGTGCCAGCAGCCCCCGGACTAGCGGGGGGGCGAGGGAGCAGTTCTTC. Its protein is CASSPRTSGGAREQFF.

This chain joins TRBV4-2 and TRBJ2-3; 12 nucleotides agree with TRBD2. The CDR3 length is 18 residues. Germline lookup yields CDR1 LGHNA and CDR2 YNFKEQ. The junction had 7 bases not matched to a gene; V was cut back by 0 bases and J by 3 bases. Written as DNA, the CDR3 is TGTGCCAGCAGCCAAGACGCCGATACTAGCGGGGGGACAGATACGCAGTATTTT. The encoded protein is CASSQDADTSGGTDTQYF.

The chain recombines TRBV30 with TRBJ1-2; the match to TRBD1 covers 8 bases. Germline CDR1 is GTSNPN and CDR2 is SVGIG (reference sequence). J lost 2 bases, V lost 5 bases, and 7 bases had no gene match. This CDR3 contains 14 residues. This chain's CDR3 is CAWSPTGANYGYTF. The DNA for the CDR3 is TGTGCCTGGTCACCGACAGGGGCGAACTATGGCTACACCTTC.

This clone turned up a few times. The chain links TRBV2 to TRBJ2-7, with D perhaps TRBD1 (5 bases). The germline V gene has CDR1 SNHLY and CDR2 FYNNEI. V lost 2 bases and J lost 0, with 8 bases in between. CDR3 length: 14 amino acids. The CDR3 coding sequence is TGTGCCAGCAGTGAACAGGGCATCTCCTACGAGCAGTACTTC. This codes for CASSEQGISYEQYF.

This chain joins TRBV2 and TRBJ2-7; 8 positions match TRBD2. CDR3 length: 11 amino acids. Germline loops: CDR1 SNHLY, CDR2 FYNNEI. J lost 9 bases, V lost 6 bases, and 4 bases had no gene match. In DNA form, the CDR3 reads TGTGCCAGCAGCCTACTAGCGGCGCAGTACTTC. Amino acids: CASSLLAAQYF.

This clone was seen a handful of times. The V call is TRBV29-1, the J call TRBJ2-7; the match to TRBD1 covers 7 bases. Germline loops: CDR1 SQVTM, CDR2 ANQGSEA. J lost 6 bases, V lost 3 bases, and 5 bases had no gene match. This CDR3 region has 12 residues. The CDR3 nucleotides read TGCAGCGTTGATGACAGGGCGGGCGAGCAGTACTTC. Translated: CSVDDRAGEQYF.

In this sample, this clone turned up a few times. This sequence joins TRBV9 and TRBJ2-1; TRBD2 matches 10 bases. V lost 0 bases, J lost 6 bases, and 3 bases stayed unmatched. The CDR3 spans 15 residues. Germline CDR1 reads SGDLS; CDR2 reads YYNGEE. The CDR3, as DNA: TGTGCCAGCAGCGTAGCTAGCGGGGGCGTCAATGAGCAGTTCTTC. It codes for CASSVASGGVNEQFF.

This chain uses TRBV5-1 with TRBJ2-7; 8 nucleotides match TRBD1. CDR3 length: 14 amino acids. Germline assignment: CDR1 SGHRS and CDR2 YFSETQ. Trimming at V came to 3 bases and at J to 2 bases, leaving 4 bases not matched to a gene. The CDR3 nucleotides read TGCGCCAGCAGCTCCCGACAGGGGCCCTACGAGCAGTACTTC. Protein sequence: CASSSRQGPYEQYF.

The chain joins TRBV11-2 to TRBJ1-2; no clear D gene. Trimming took 0 bases from V and 7 from J, leaving 6 bases between them. The CDR3 consists of 12 residues. The germline V gene has CDR1 SGHAT and CDR2 FQNNGV. CDR3 in amino acids: CASSLEEGGYTF. In nucleotides, the CDR3 is TGTGCCAGCAGCTTAGAGGAGGGTGGCTACACCTTC.

This clone was detected a few times. The chain is built from TRBV2 and TRBJ1-5, with D tentatively TRBD1 (5 bases). CDR3 size: 12 residues. V dropped 4 bases and J dropped 9 bases, with 10 bases sitting between them. CDR1 SNHLY and CDR2 FYNNEI come from the germline V gene. The CDR3: CASSARARPQHF. The CDR3 bases are TGTGCCAGCAGTGCCAGGGCGCGGCCCCAGCATTTT.